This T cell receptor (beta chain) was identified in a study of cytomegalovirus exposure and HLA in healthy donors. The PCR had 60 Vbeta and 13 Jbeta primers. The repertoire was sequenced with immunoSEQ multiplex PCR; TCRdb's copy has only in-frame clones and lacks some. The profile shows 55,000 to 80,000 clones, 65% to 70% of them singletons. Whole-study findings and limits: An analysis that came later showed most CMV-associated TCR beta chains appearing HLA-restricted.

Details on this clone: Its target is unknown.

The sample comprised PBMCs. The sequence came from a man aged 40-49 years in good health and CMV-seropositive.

The CDR3: CASSEGQGLRNEQFF. The CDR3 DNA follows: TGTGCCAGCAGCGAAGGACAGGGGTTGCGCAATGAGCAGTTCTTC. V and J are TRBV7-9 and TRBJ2-1; 9 bases match TRBD1. V trimming: 5 bases; J trimming: 6 bases; junction bases outside the gene matches: 8. In germline, CDR1 is SEHNR, CDR2 FQNEAQ (reference sequence). The CDR3 runs 15 residues.